This is a list of T cell receptor beta chains from one sample in a study of PD-1 blockade in mismatch repair-deficient tumors. Assay: immunoSEQ multiplex PCR; the TCRdb copy retains only in-frame clones and omits some. The data hold about 51,000 clones, with roughly 75% observed a single time. Sample: peripheral blood, taken 4 weeks after starting pembrolizumab. Receptor source: an adult with mismatch repair-deficient cancer. Each CDR3 is given with its conserved first and last residue. Fields, in order: clone size, V gene, CDR3 protein. Rows give clone size only sometimes, using once, few, many, or a class for an expanded clone.

few TRBV7-9 CASSLNGQATEQFF
few TRBV7-8 CASSPLSGRGQETQYF
- TRBV29-1 CSVEGTTGGRGYGYTF
- TRBV28 CASQGSGYGYTF
- TRBV9 CASSGSGYRVSEEQFF
- TRBV14 CASSPRGGTYNEQFF
- TRBV11-3 CASSLENSKQYF
- TRBV19 CASRTGPEAFF
- TRBV7-9 CASITGDGGYTF
- TRBV6-4 CASSKGTASSTDTQYF
- TRBV5-6 CASSLARGDGYTF
few TRBV2 CASSQGWVGQPQHF
- TRBV7-8 CASSLGTASYEQYF
- TRBV18 CASSEGTAVYGYTF
few TRBV5-1 CASSLVLGGGTTYEQYF
medium-sized TRBV7-9 CASSLSSSAGPAKYEQYF
- TRBV2 CASNSYSTDTQYF
- TRBV6-1 CASSGRGSGQETQYF
once TRBV2 CASSEKDGLAVNTGELFF
- TRBV7-2 CASRDRDRVADTQYF
- TRBV7-9 CASSLGDRDSEKLFF
- TRBV5-1 CASSEEVTAYNEQFF
once TRBV10-3 CAIRQGLAGTDTQYF
- TRBV5-8 CASSLGGQATYEQYF
- TRBV5-8 CASSDEGAGYTDTQYF
- TRBV4-2 CASSHGGSGTENIQYF
- TRBV13 CASSLDRLDNEQFF
- TRBV25-1 CASSEYEGLAPSTDTQYF
- TRBV30 CAWSAQGNYGYTF
- TRBV6-5 CASSEGTSRYEQYF
- TRBV7-2 CASSLISAVQFF
- TRBV9 CASSVSDDYNEQFF
once TRBV29-1 CSVEQGSPYGYTF
- TRBV19 CASSAGTENTEAFF
- TRBV5-1 CASFAGTGYNEQFF
- TRBV11-3 CASSPGWVDYEQYF
- TRBV18 CASSPERGGKLFF
- TRBV30 CAGTFSYNEQFF
- TRBV2 CASSELIVLDQPQHF